Below, 14 T cell receptor beta chains from the same sample are listed, as sequenced in a study of Graves' ophthalmopathy and Graves' hyperthyroidism. The authors amplified TCR beta CDR3 regions from RNA transcripts. First-round RT-PCR employed HTBI primers, with a second-round multiplex PCR after it. TCRdb re-called the multiplex PCR reads with MiXCR, one entry per CDR3 protein. Of approximately 700,000 distinct CDR3 sequences in the sample, about two fifths were seen once. Sequenced sample: peripheral blood. The receptors were sampled from an adult man with Graves' ophthalmopathy.

The CDR3 region is CASSIMDYPNEQFF. In nucleotides, the CDR3 is TGTGCCAGTAGTATAATGGACTACCCCAATGAGCAGTTCTTC. The chain uses TRBV19 and TRBJ2-1; D possibly corresponds to TRBD2 (6 bases). Trimming took 2 bases from V and 6 from J, leaving 11 bases between them. Germline V gives CDR1 LNHDA, CDR2 SQIVND (reference sequence). The CDR3 is 14 residues long. The variable domain in full, with the rest retrieved from reference TRBV19 and TRBJ2-1, is DGGITQSPKYLFRKEGQNVTLSCEQNLNHDAMYWYRQDPGQGLRLIYYSQIVNDFQKGDIAEGYSVSREKKESFPLTVTSAQKNPTAFYLCASSIMDYPNEQFFGPGTRLTVL.

This clonotype was counted ten times or more. CDR3: CASSLATGLAGETQYF. As DNA, the CDR3 is TGTGCCAGCAGCTTAGCGACGGGACTAGCAGGAGAGACCCAGTACTTC. This rearrangement joins TRBV7-2 to TRBJ2-5; 9 nucleotides match TRBD2. Germline values: CDR1 SGHTA, CDR2 FQGNSA. CDR3 length: 16 amino acids. Losses at the gene ends were 0 bases for V and 4 bases for J; bases not matched to a gene: 6.

This clonotype was observed many times. The V gene is TRBV7-9, the J gene TRBJ2-6; tentatively, D is TRBD2 (7 bases). The CDR3 is made up of 18 amino acids. V lost 5 bases and J 0 bases, leaving 17 bases between the germline ends. Per germline, CDR1 SEHNR and CDR2 FQNEAQ (reference sequence). DNA of the CDR3: TGTGCCAGCAGCGATGCGAGGGGGGGAGGCTCTGGGGCCAACGTCCTGACTTTC. Its translation is CASSDARGGGSGANVLTF.

The sample holds a few counts of this clonotype. The rearrangement joins TRBV2 to TRBJ2-1; possible D gene TRBD2, 5 bases. Germline assignment: CDR1 SNHLY and CDR2 FYNNEI. This CDR3 has 12 residues. Trimming took 3 bases from V and 8 from J, leaving 8 bases between them. CDR3 amino acids: CASSELGDEQFF. The CDR3 DNA sequence: TGTGCCAGCAGTGAGCTCGGGGATGAGCAGTTCTTC.

This clonotype occurred a few times. CDR3 DNA sequence: TGTGCCAGCGGCTCGCGCAGGCAGGGCTACGAGCAGTACTTC. As protein: CASGSRRQGYEQYF. The J gene is TRBJ2-7, the V gene TRBV9; weak D call: TRBD1 (5 bases). Trimming left V 7 bases short and J 3 bases short, with 17 bases between. Germline V CDR1 and CDR2: SGDLS, YYNGEE. The CDR3 runs 14 residues.

The genes are TRBV19 and TRBJ1-5; a weak D match, TRBD1 (5 bases). The CDR3 spans 17 residues. The V end lost 4 bases, the J end lost 3 bases, and 19 bases lay between the germline ends. The germline CDR1 and CDR2 sequences are LNHDA and SQIVND (reference sequence). The CDR3 protein is CASSNRVVGGYNQPQHF. The CDR3 DNA is TGTGCCAGTAGTAATAGGGTGGTCGGGGGTTACAATCAGCCCCAGCATTTT.

This clonotype was observed a handful of times. This chain links TRBV9 with TRBJ2-7, with TRBD1 as a possible D gene (6 bases). CDR1 is SGDLS and CDR2 is YYNGEE in the germline V gene. The CDR3 has 15 residues. V was pared by 1 base and J by 5 bases, with 16 bases between. CDR3 sequence: CASSVWGRAGDEQYF. CDR3 nucleotides: TGTGCCAGCAGCGTATGGGGCCGGGCAGGGGACGAGCAGTACTTC. The entire variable domain, with the rest obtained from reference TRBV9 and TRBJ2-7, is as follows: DSGVTQTPKHLITATGQRVTLRCSPRSGDLSVYWYQQSLDQGLQFLIQYYNGEERAKGNILERFSAQQFPDLHSELNLSSLELGDSALYFCASSVWGRAGDEQYFGPGTRLTVT.

This clonotype was picked up many times. The chain uses TRBV29-1 and TRBJ1-1; 7 bases are a match to TRBD1. Germline V gene lookup returns CDR1 SQVTM and CDR2 ANQGSEA. The CDR3 has 13 amino acids. The trim removed 7 bases at V and 4 bases at J, leaving 9 bases unmatched. Here the CDR3 DNA reads TGCAGCGGGACGACAGGGCAGGGCACTGAAGCTTTCTTT. As protein: CSGTTGQGTEAFF.

This clonotype was seen repeatedly, ten times or more. The chain joins TRBV20-1 to TRBJ1-2; TRBD1 agrees at 8 bases. V lost 6 bases, J lost 4 bases, and 13 bases stayed unmatched. Germline V gives CDR1 DFQATT, CDR2 SNEGSKA (reference sequence). CDR3 length: 15 residues. CDR3 sequence (DNA): TGCAGTGCATTGAGCACCGGGACAGGAGGCTATGGCTACACCTTC. Protein sequence: CSALSTGTGGYGYTF.

Turning to this clonotype: This may stem from a read error, because a much larger clone lies one nucleotide away. DNA of the CDR3: TGTGCCAGCAGCTTCTCAATACAAGAGACCCAGAACTTC. This translates into CASSFSIQETQNF. This rearrangement joins TRBV7-9 to TRBJ2-5, with D unresolved. The CDR3 contains 13 residues. Germline V CDR1 and CDR2: SEHNR, FQNEAQ (reference sequence).

With regard to this clonotype: This may stem from a read error, because a much larger clone lies one nucleotide away. The V call is TRBV10-3, the J call TRBJ1-3; D is ambiguous. V was clipped by 0 bases and J by 3 bases, with 12 bases between them. The germline V gene encodes CDR1 ENHRY and CDR2 SYGVKD. The CDR3 loop spans 16 amino acids. The CDR3 region is CAISESIYGLGNTIYF. DNA for the CDR3: TGTGCCATCAGTGAGTCGATATACGGTCTTGGAAACACCATATATTTT.

The table lists this clonotype with many counts. The J gene is TRBJ1-6, the V gene TRBV6-6; D is undetermined. V was cut by 5 bases and J by 1 base, with 15 bases left in between. CDR1 and CDR2 from the germline V gene are MNHNY and SVGAGI (reference sequence). The CDR3 has 17 residues. CDR3 sequence: CASSPLATPSYNSPLHF. CDR3 nucleotide sequence: TGTGCCAGCAGTCCGTTGGCGACACCATCCTATAATTCACCCCTCCACTTT.

CDR3 loop: CAWSVGRAGGAFF. The CDR3 coding sequence is TGTGCCTGGAGTGTTGGGCGAGCGGGCGGGGCTTTCTTT. The chain employs TRBV30 and TRBJ1-1; no reliable D call. The V gene's germline CDR1 is GTSNPN and CDR2 SVGIG (reference sequence). V was clipped by 0 bases and J by 11 bases, with 16 bases between them. The CDR3 has 13 amino acids.

This CDR3 reads CAIRGQGPYEQYF. The CDR3 DNA follows: TGTGCCATCAGAGGACAGGGTCCCTACGAGCAGTACTTC. This rearrangement joins TRBV10-3 to TRBJ2-7, with 8 nucleotides matching TRBD1. Germline V gene data show CDR1 as ENHRY and CDR2 as SYGVKD. The V gene end was trimmed by 6 bases and the J gene end by 2 bases; junction bases not matched to a gene: 3. This CDR3 comprises 13 residues.